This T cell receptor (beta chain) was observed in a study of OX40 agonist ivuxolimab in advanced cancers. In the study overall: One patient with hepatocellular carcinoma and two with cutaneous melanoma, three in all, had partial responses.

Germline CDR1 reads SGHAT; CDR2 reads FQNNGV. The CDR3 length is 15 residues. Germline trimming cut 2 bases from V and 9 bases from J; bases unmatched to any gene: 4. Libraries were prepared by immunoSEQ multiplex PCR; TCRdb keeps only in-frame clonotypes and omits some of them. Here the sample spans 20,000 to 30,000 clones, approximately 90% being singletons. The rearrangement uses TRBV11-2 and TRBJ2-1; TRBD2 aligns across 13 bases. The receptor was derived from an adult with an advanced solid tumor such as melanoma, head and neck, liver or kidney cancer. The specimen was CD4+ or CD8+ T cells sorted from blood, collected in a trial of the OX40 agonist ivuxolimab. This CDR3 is CASSLWTSGSGEQFF. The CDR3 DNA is TGTGCCAGCAGCTTATGGACTAGCGGGAGTGGTGAGCAGTTCTTC.